This T cell receptor beta chain was sequenced in a study of vaccination and CD4 T cells after COVID-19. Turning to the study itself: Recovered-phase convalescent patients showed SARS-CoV-2 positivity by nasal swab PCR; nine were mild, one severe. Post-COVID sampling occurred a median around 100 days after diagnosis (range 35 to 161). In culture, cells were exposed to overlapping spike peptides from SARS-CoV-2, HCoV-NL63, HCoV-OC43 and HCoV-229E.

CDR3 length equals 14 residues. Germline CDR1 LNHDA, CDR2 SQIVND (reference sequence). The V gene end was trimmed by 6 bases and the J gene end by 7 bases; junction bases not matched to a gene: 11. The treatment here: roughly ten-day PBMC culture with coronavirus spike peptide pools or control peptides (ViraFEST assay). About this clonotype: What it binds is unknown.

Cultured CD4+ T cell DNA was sequenced using the Oncomine TCR Beta short-read assay. TCRdb recomputed calls from the PCR reads with MiXCR, one row per CDR3 protein. The table includes 21,000 or so distinct CDR3 sequences, approximately 50% detected once. The specimen was CD4+ T cells from blood, cultured in vitro. The chain carries TRBV19 and TRBJ1-2; 7 bases match TRBD1. The source is a human donor who had recovered from COVID-19. The chain's CDR3 is CASSPPGPGGGYTF. The CDR3 DNA follows: TGTGCCAGTAGCCCCCCCGGGCCAGGGGGTGGCTACACCTTC.